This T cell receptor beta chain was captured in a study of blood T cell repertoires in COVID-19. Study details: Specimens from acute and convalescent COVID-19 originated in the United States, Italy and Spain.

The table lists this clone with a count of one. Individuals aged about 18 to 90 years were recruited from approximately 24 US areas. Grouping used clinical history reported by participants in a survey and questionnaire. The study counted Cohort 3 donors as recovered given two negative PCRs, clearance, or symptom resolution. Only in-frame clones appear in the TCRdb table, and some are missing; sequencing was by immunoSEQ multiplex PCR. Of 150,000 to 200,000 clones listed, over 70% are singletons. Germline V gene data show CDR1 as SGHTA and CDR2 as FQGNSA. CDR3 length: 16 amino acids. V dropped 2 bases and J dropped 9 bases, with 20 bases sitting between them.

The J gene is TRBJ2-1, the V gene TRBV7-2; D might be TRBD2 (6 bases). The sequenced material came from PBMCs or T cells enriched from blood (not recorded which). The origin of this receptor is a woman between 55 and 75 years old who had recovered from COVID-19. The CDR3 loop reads CASSLTRGSSVREQFF. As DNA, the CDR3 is TGTGCCAGCAGCTTAACGCGGGGAAGTTCGGTACGTGAGCAGTTCTTC.